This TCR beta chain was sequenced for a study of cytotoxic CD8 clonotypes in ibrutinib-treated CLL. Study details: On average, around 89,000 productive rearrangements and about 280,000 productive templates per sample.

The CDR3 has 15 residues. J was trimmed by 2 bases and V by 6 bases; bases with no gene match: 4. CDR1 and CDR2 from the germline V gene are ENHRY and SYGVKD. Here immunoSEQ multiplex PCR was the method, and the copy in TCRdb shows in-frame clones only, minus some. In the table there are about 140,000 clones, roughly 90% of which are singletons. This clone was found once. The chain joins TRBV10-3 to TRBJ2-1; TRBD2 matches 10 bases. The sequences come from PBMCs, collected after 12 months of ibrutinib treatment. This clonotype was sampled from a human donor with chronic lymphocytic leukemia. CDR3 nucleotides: TGTGCCATCAGAAGCGGGAGGGGGCCCTACAATGAGCAGTTCTTC. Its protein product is CAIRSGRGPYNEQFF.